These T cell receptor beta chains were read from a single sample in a study of shared clonotypes between healthy human individuals. The table came from immunoSEQ multiplex PCR; TCRdb's copy has only in-frame clones and leaves some out. The sample shows fewer than 1.6 million clones, 98% of them seen only once. The sample was naive CD4+ T cells sorted from blood. Receptors originate from a young man in good health. The CDR3 runs from the conserved cysteine through the conserved F or W. A D gene is named only where the DNA matches it firmly. Where a row states a size, it is once, few, many or the class of an expanded clone; other rows omit it.

d_call | j_call | v_call | clone_size | cdr3_aa | cdr3_nt
- | TRBJ1-4 | TRBV28 | - | CASSPPGLNEKLFF | TGTGCCAGCAGTCCTCCCGGGCTGAATGAAAAACTGTTTTTT
TRBD2 | TRBJ2-1 | TRBV9 | once | CASSFGLAVQEQFF | TGTGCCAGCAGCTTCGGACTAGCAGTCCAGGAGCAGTTCTTC
- | TRBJ1-1 | TRBV7-3 | - | CASSLTGSGTEAFF | TGTGCCAGCAGCTTAACGGGGTCGGGCACTGAAGCTTTCTTT
- | TRBJ1-5 | TRBV7-8 | - | CASSLARLGQPQHF | TGTGCCAGCAGCTTAGCACGCCTTGGGCAGCCCCAGCATTTT
TRBD2 | TRBJ2-3 | TRBV5-1 | - | CASSFSGRGADTQYF | TGCGCCAGCAGCTTTAGCGGGAGGGGAGCAGATACGCAGTATTTT
- | TRBJ2-3 | TRBV6-4 | - | CASSDSVRTDTQYF | TGTGCCAGCAGTGACTCGGTCCGCACAGATACGCAGTATTTT
- | TRBJ2-7 | TRBV5-5 | once | CASSLELTQKEQYF | TGTGCCAGCAGCCTGGAGCTTACGCAAAAGGAGCAGTACTTC
- | TRBJ2-2 | TRBV28 | - | CASRVPATGELFF | TGTGCCAGCAGAGTCCCCGCCACCGGGGAGCTGTTTTTT
- | TRBJ1-4 | TRBV18 | - | CASSPMGGGGEKLFF | TGTGCCAGCTCACCAATGGGGGGAGGGGGTGAAAAACTGTTTTTT
- | TRBJ2-7 | TRBV5-6 | - | CASSLGLLWENEQYF | TGTGCCAGCAGCTTGGGATTGTTGTGGGAGAACGAGCAGTACTTC
TRBD2 | TRBJ2-2 | TRBV7-9 | - | CASSSTSGWGPGELFF | TGTGCCAGCAGCTCCACTAGCGGGTGGGGGCCCGGGGAGCTGTTTTTT